This T cell receptor (beta chain) was profiled in a study of blood T cell repertoires in COVID-19. The germline V gene encodes CDR1 SGHAT and CDR2 FQNNGV. The CDR3 covers 17 residues. V gave up 3 bases and J gave up 4 bases; unmatched junction bases: 9. Authors' data handling: Amplification from reference gene primers served as the basis for estimated nucleated cell counts. The method was immunoSEQ multiplex PCR; TCRdb's version includes in-frame clones alone and lacks a portion of them. V and J calls and clone size are those listed in that table; D and trimming were worked out from the DNA. The profile shows 100,000 to 120,000 clones, roughly four fifths of them singletons.

This clonotype was obtained from an older woman with acute or convalescent COVID-19. The sequenced material came from peripheral blood. The rearrangement links TRBV11-2 to TRBJ2-5, with TRBD2 matching over 12 bases. CDR3 sequence (DNA): TGTGCCAGCAGCTTCTTAAAGACTAGCGGGGGCAGAGAGACCCAGTACTTC. The encoded protein is CASSFLKTSGGRETQYF.